This T cell receptor (beta chain) was retrieved from a study of T-cell memory formation after mild COVID-19. Overall study context: Across donors, TCR clusters were largely donor specific.

This CDR3 is 14 amino acids long. Trimming removed 3 bases from V and 1 base from J, with 9 bases in between. CDR1 is MNHNS and CDR2 is SASEGT in the germline V gene. This clonotype was counted between two and nine times. Its antigen is unknown. Amplification by 5'RACE using constant-segment primers produced TCR alpha and TCR beta cDNA libraries that carried sample barcodes and UMIs. TCRdb fed the 5' RACE reads into MiXCR, producing one record per CDR3 protein. The sample shows around 300,000 distinct CDR3 sequences, approximately 14% of them seen only once. Notes on the study in general: Contracting CD8+ clones were enriched in EMRA, CD4+ mainly in CM and EM. Prior to infection, memory already included some responding clones, suggesting cross-reactive memory joined.

This chain links TRBV6-1 with TRBJ2-5, with D perhaps matching TRBD1 (5 bases). The specimen sequenced was PBMCs or a T cell subset sorted from them (not recorded which). This sequence originates from a man aged 18 to 29 who had mild COVID-19 (a few samples of this study predate the infection). Cell type and time point are not known. CDR3 DNA: TGTGCCAGCAGTGACTGGGGCAGCCAAGAGACCCAGTACTTC. This encodes CASSDWGSQETQYF.